This T cell receptor (beta chain) stems from a study of blood T cell repertoires in COVID-19. Clones were read by immunoSEQ multiplex PCR, and TCRdb kept only the in-frame ones, dropping some. The top ten hold around 5.1% of the sample, which has about 150,000 clones, over 70% seen once. From germline, CDR1 is SGHRS and CDR2 YFSETQ. This CDR3 has 14 amino acids. V was shortened by 0 bases and J by 3 bases, with 6 bases between the two germline ends. Sequenced input: PBMCs or T cells enriched from blood (not recorded which). The rearrangement links TRBV5-1 to TRBJ1-4; D not certain. The source of this sequence is a man in his 70s who had been exposed to COVID-19. The CDR3 loop is CASSLGGANEKLFF. The CDR3 nucleotides are TGCGCCAGCAGCTTGGGCGGGGCTAATGAAAAACTGTTTTTT. The full variable domain, its missing parts supplied by reference TRBV5-1 and TRBJ1-4, is KAGVTQTPRYLIKTRGQQVTLSCSPISGHRSVSWYQQTPGQGLQFLFEYFSETQRNKGNFPGRFSGRQFSNSRSEMNVSTLELGDSALYLCASSLGGANEKLFFGSGTQLSVL.